This T cell receptor (beta chain) was identified during a study of blood T cell repertoires in COVID-19. Per the study methods: Scientists estimated how many nucleated cells there were by amplifying reference gene primers. TCRdb's copy holds only in-frame clones and misses some; the assay was immunoSEQ multiplex PCR. V and J calls and clone size are copied from that table; D and trimming were computed from the DNA. The sample holds roughly 230,000 clones, roughly 83% seen once. This clone is medium-sized. The CDR3 length is 15 residues. CDR1 and CDR2 (germline): SEHNR, FQNEAQ (reference sequence). Trimming cost V 5 bases and J 2 bases; bases outside gene matches: 7.

The receptor was isolated from a woman aged 45-59 years with acute or convalescent COVID-19. Sequenced sample: peripheral blood. The rearrangement joins TRBV7-9 to TRBJ2-3, with TRBD1 identical over 7 bases. This chain's CDR3 is CASSDRDRLTDTQYF. The CDR3 DNA reads TGTGCCAGCAGCGACCGGGACAGACTCACAGATACGCAGTATTTT.